These 26 T cell receptor beta chains originate from one sample sequenced in a study of control samples from healthy donors and cancer patients. TCRdb keeps only in-frame clones here, not all; method: immunoSEQ multiplex PCR. The data show about 140,000 clones, approximately 94% seen once. The sample was blood. The receptors were sampled from a man between 35 and 55 years old in good health.

Here the CDR3 reads CASSLSATSRPSTDTQYF. The DNA of the CDR3 is TGTGCCAGCAGCTTGTCCGCGACTAGTCGTCCTAGCACAGATACGCAGTATTTT. J is TRBJ2-3 and V is TRBV5-4, with a tentative D call TRBD2 (6 bases). The germline V gene encodes CDR1 SGHNT and CDR2 YYREEE (reference sequence). Trimming shortened V by 1 base and J by 0 bases, and 18 bases separated the two germline ends. The CDR3 totals 18 residues.

V gene TRBV2 combines with J gene TRBJ1-2, with 11 bases fitting TRBD1. The CDR3 covers 13 residues. The trim removed 6 bases at V and 12 bases at J, leaving 9 bases unmatched. Germline-derived CDR1 and CDR2 are SNHLY and FYNNEI. CDR3 loop: CASRMGQGDLDTF. The CDR3 DNA follows: TGTGCCAGCAGGATGGGACAGGGGGACTTGGACACCTTC.

The chain combines TRBV11-2 with TRBJ2-2; D not resolved. Trimming pared 1 base from V and 2 bases from J, leaving 14 bases between. Germline CDR1 and CDR2: SGHAT and FQNNGV. The CDR3 sequence is 17 residues long. CDR3 DNA sequence: TGTGCCAGCAGCTTAGTCGTGTCGCTCCGTAACACCGGGGAGCTGTTTTTT. Its protein product is CASSLVVSLRNTGELFF.

The chain employs TRBV2 and TRBJ1-1, with 7 bases identical to TRBD1. The CDR3 runs to 15 residues. Germline CDR1 and CDR2: SNHLY and FYNNEI. Losses at the gene ends were 4 bases for V and 4 bases for J; bases not matched to a gene: 9. The chain's CDR3 is CASSGDRALPTEAFF. CDR3 DNA: TGTGCCAGCAGTGGTGACAGGGCACTACCCACTGAAGCTTTCTTT.

The chain carries TRBV10-3 and TRBJ2-2, with 7 bases identical to TRBD1. CDR1 ENHRY and CDR2 SYGVKD come from the germline V gene. The CDR3 is made up of 14 amino acids. After removal of 7 bases from V and 2 bases from J, the junction contained 4 bases not matched to a gene. The DNA of the CDR3 is TGTGCCATCAAGGGGGACAGTAACACCGGGGAGCTGTTTTTT. It yields the protein CAIKGDSNTGELFF.

The chain recombines TRBV28 with TRBJ1-5, with D possibly matching TRBD1 (6 bases). Trimming left V 2 bases short and J 6 bases short, with 8 bases between. The V gene's germline CDR1 is MDHEN and CDR2 SYDVKM. The CDR3 is made up of 13 amino acids. The CDR3 DNA follows: TGTGCCAGCAGTTTAGGGGGCAGTCAGCCCCAGCATTTT. It yields the protein CASSLGGSQPQHF.

The chain has TRBV4-1 and TRBJ2-7; 9 nucleotides line up with TRBD1. This CDR3 has 16 amino acids. Trimming cost V 1 base and J 1 base; bases outside gene matches: 5. Germline loops: CDR1 MGHRA, CDR2 YSYEKL. As DNA, the CDR3 is TGCGCCAGCAGCCAAGGTCGGGACAGGGCTTCCTACGAGCAGTACTTC. Translation: CASSQGRDRASYEQYF.

This chain connects TRBV6-5 to TRBJ2-3, with no clear D. Germline CDR1 is MNHEY and CDR2 is SVGAGI. The CDR3 loop spans 15 amino acids. Deletions cut 3 bases from V and 0 bases from J, with 10 bases between. CDR3 DNA: TGTGCCAGCAGTTATGACCCCTTTAGCACAGATACGCAGTATTTT. As protein: CASSYDPFSTDTQYF.

The V call is TRBV29-1, the J call TRBJ2-7, with a tentative D call TRBD1 (7 bases). The germline gives CDR1 SQVTM, CDR2 ANQGSEA. CDR3 length: 13 amino acids. V shed 0 bases and J shed 5 bases, with 11 bases lying between them. The CDR3 loop is CSVEEGGGDEQYF. The CDR3 DNA reads as TGCAGCGTTGAAGAAGGAGGGGGCGACGAGCAGTACTTC.

J is TRBJ1-5 and V is TRBV10-2; no clear D. The CDR3 sequence is 13 residues long. From germline, CDR1 is WSHSY and CDR2 SAAADI. V was clipped by 4 bases and J by 4 bases, with 8 bases between them. DNA of the CDR3: TGCGCCAGCAGTGGTTCACAGAATCAGCCCCAGCATTTT. Its protein is CASSGSQNQPQHF.

CDR3 bases: TGCGCCAGCTCTCCAGCAGCTTGGGGGCAGAAGAGCTCCTACAATGAGCAGTTCTTC. This sequence encodes CASSPAAWGQKSSYNEQFF. The V gene is TRBV5-1, the J gene TRBJ2-1, with D possibly matching TRBD1 (6 bases). Germline V lookup: CDR1 SGHRS, CDR2 YFSETQ. The V gene lost 7 bases and the J gene lost 0 bases, with 26 bases spanning the gap. The CDR3 is made up of 19 amino acids.

V gene TRBV4-1 combines with J gene TRBJ1-3, with D possibly being TRBD1 (5 bases). CDR1 is MGHRA and CDR2 is YSYEKL in the germline V gene. The CDR3 length is 16 residues. V was trimmed by 2 bases and J by 2 bases, leaving 13 bases between them. CDR3 nucleotides: TGCGCCAGCAGCCAACCAACTAGGGGTCCTGGAAACACCATATATTTT. Translated, it gives CASSQPTRGPGNTIYF.

The V gene is TRBV14, the J gene TRBJ2-7, with TRBD2 matching over 11 bases. V trimming: 1 base; J trimming: 3 bases; junction bases outside the gene matches: 2. Germline values: CDR1 SGHDN, CDR2 FVKESK. The CDR3 covers 15 residues. The CDR3 DNA reads as TGTGCCAGCAGCCAAGCGGGACTAGCGGACTACGAGCAGTACTTC. Translating gives CASSQAGLADYEQYF.

The chain joins TRBV6-5 to TRBJ2-7; D is possibly TRBD1 or TRBD2 (5 bases each). The CDR3 runs 13 residues. The germline gives CDR1 MNHEY, CDR2 SVGAGI. The V end lost 4 bases, the J end lost 2 bases, and 9 bases lay between the germline ends. CDR3 protein: CASSLGPTYEQYF. CDR3 bases: TGTGCCAGCAGTTTGGGACCAACCTACGAGCAGTACTTC.

This chain uses TRBV3-1 (or the pseudogene TRBV3-2) with TRBJ2-5; possibly TRBD2 for D (6 bases). This CDR3 is built from 13 residues. Looked up from germline, CDR1 is LGHDT and CDR2 is YNNKEL (reference sequence). The ends were cut back, 2 bases at V and 5 bases at J, with 9 bases in the middle. The CDR3 sequence is CASSQSSVETQYF. CDR3 in DNA: TGTGCCAGCAGCCAATCTAGCGTTGAGACCCAGTACTTC.

V is TRBV6-1 and J is TRBJ1-2, with 8 nucleotides matching TRBD1. V lost 2 bases, J lost 8 bases, and 10 bases stayed unmatched. The length of the CDR3 is 15 residues. Germline V gene data show CDR1 as MNHNS and CDR2 as SASEGT. The CDR3 is CASSERTGKAVGYTF. In nucleotides, the CDR3 is TGTGCCAGCAGTGAACGGACAGGGAAAGCAGTAGGCTACACCTTC.

The rearrangement joins TRBV6-5 to TRBJ1-2, with a tentative D call TRBD1 (5 bases). V was clipped by 2 bases and J by 8 bases, with 15 bases between them. Germline-derived CDR1 and CDR2 are MNHEY and SVGAGI. This CDR3 has 14 amino acids. The CDR3 DNA reads TGTGCCAGCAGTTACACGACAGAGCTAGGCGGCTACACCTTC. It yields the protein CASSYTTELGGYTF.

Only one count was recorded for this clone. The rearrangement joins TRBV7-9 to TRBJ2-2; D is undetermined. V was cut by 5 bases and J by 3 bases, with 13 bases left in between. This CDR3 has 15 amino acids. The germline gives CDR1 SEHNR, CDR2 FQNEAQ (reference sequence). Written as DNA, the CDR3 is TGTGCCAGCAGCCCCCCTGAGGCCTACACCGGGGAGCTGTTTTTT. Its translation is CASSPPEAYTGELFF.

This chain uses TRBV18 with TRBJ1-2; possible D gene TRBD1, 5 bases. Per germline, CDR1 KGHSH and CDR2 LQKENI. V lost 2 bases and J lost 8, with 24 bases in between. The CDR3 totals 17 residues. The CDR3 spells CASSPSSIRGPTRGYTF. The CDR3 DNA reads TGTGCCAGCTCACCATCATCGATTCGGGGCCCCACGAGAGGCTACACCTTC.

The CDR3 DNA reads as TGTGCATCAGCAACTAATGAAAAACTGTTTTTT. Its protein product is CASATNEKLFF. V gene TRBV19 combines with J gene TRBJ1-4; no clear D gene. This CDR3 spans 11 amino acids. The germline CDR1 and CDR2 sequences are LNHDA and SQIVND (reference sequence).

This clone has just one count. This chain uses TRBV30 with TRBJ2-1, with 11 bases fitting TRBD2. Germline-derived CDR1 and CDR2 are GTSNPN and SVGIG (reference sequence). This CDR3 comprises 13 residues. In DNA, the CDR3 is TGTGCGTACACTAGCGGGAGTAGGAATGAGCAGTTCTTC. Translation gives CAYTSGSRNEQFF.

The chain couples TRBV9 to TRBJ2-1, with D unresolved. The V gene lost 7 bases and the J gene lost 9 bases, with 23 bases spanning the gap. Germline V CDR1 and CDR2: SGDLS, YYNGEE. CDR3 length: 15 amino acids. The CDR3 sequence: CASQLEAAERSEQFF. CDR3 DNA sequence: TGTGCCAGCCAGCTAGAGGCGGCCGAAAGGAGTGAGCAGTTCTTC.

This sequence joins TRBV6-5 and TRBJ1-1; D unclear. CDR1 is MNHEY and CDR2 is SVGAGI in the germline V gene. Trimming removed 4 bases from V and 1 base from J, with 7 bases in between. The CDR3 sequence is 13 residues long. The CDR3 loop is CASSWQANTEAFF. The CDR3 nucleotides are TGTGCCAGCAGTTGGCAGGCGAACACTGAAGCTTTCTTT.

The chain uses TRBV19 and TRBJ1-5, with a tentative D call TRBD1 (5 bases). There are 12 residues in the CDR3. V was pared by 3 bases and J by 7 bases, with 7 bases between. Germline CDR1 reads LNHDA; CDR2 reads SQIVND (reference sequence). CDR3: CASSMRGQPQHF. DNA for the CDR3: TGTGCCAGTAGTATGAGGGGCCAGCCCCAGCATTTT. Using reference TRBV19 and TRBJ1-5 for the parts outside the CDR3, the full variable domain is DGGITQSPKYLFRKEGQNVTLSCEQNLNHDAMYWYRQDPGQGLRLIYYSQIVNDFQKGDIAEGYSVSREKKESFPLTVTSAQKNPTAFYLCASSMRGQPQHFGDGTRLSIL.

The genes are TRBV9 and TRBJ2-3; 9 bases match TRBD2. This CDR3 is built from 18 residues. Germline assignment: CDR1 SGDLS and CDR2 YYNGEE. The ends lost 0 bases at V and 5 bases at J; junction bases unmatched: 13. The CDR3 region has the DNA TGTGCCAGCAGCGTAGTCGGGGGTAGCGGGAGCCTGAGAGATACGCAGTATTTT. Encoded protein: CASSVVGGSGSLRDTQYF.

V gene TRBV11-2 combines with J gene TRBJ2-7; D ambiguous. Germline V gene lookup returns CDR1 SGHAT and CDR2 FQNNGV. V was clipped by 1 base and J by 0 bases, with 10 bases between them. The CDR3 totals 15 residues. CDR3 amino acids: CASSLAFPYSYEQYF. CDR3 nucleotides: TGTGCCAGCAGCTTAGCATTCCCCTACTCCTACGAGCAGTACTTC. Complete variable domain (other parts from reference TRBV11-2 and TRBJ2-7): EAGVAQSPRYKIIEKRQSVAFWCNPISGHATLYWYQQILGQGPKLLIQFQNNGVVDDSQLPKDRFSAERLKGVDSTLKIQPAKLEDSAVYLCASSLAFPYSYEQYFGPGTRLTVT.